This T cell receptor beta chain was recorded in a study of T-cell reconstitution after alpha-beta-depleted transplantation in children. The CDR3 is 14 amino acids. J lost 0 bases, V lost 3 bases, and 0 bases had no gene match. CDR1 is DFQATT and CDR2 is SNEGSKA in the germline V gene (reference sequence). Unique molecular identifiers were incorporated when the TCRbeta library was constructed. TCRdb reanalysed the PCR reads using MiXCR and keeps one entry per CDR3 protein. The sample has about 480,000 distinct CDR3 sequences, around 13% seen once. This clonotype has a count of ten or more. The specimen was PBMCs from the stem cell graft donor, collected from the stem cell graft. The receptor was isolated from a human donor who donated a stem cell graft to a child with combined immunodeficiency. This sequence joins TRBV20-1 and TRBJ1-5; TRBD1 agrees at 9 bases. The CDR3 region has the DNA TGCAGTGCTAGGGACAGGGGTAGCAATCAGCCCCAGCATTTT. This gives the protein CSARDRGSNQPQHF.